This entry lists 18 T cell receptor beta chains sequenced from one sample in a study of blood T cell repertoires in COVID-19. Clones were sequenced by immunoSEQ multiplex PCR, and TCRdb holds only the in-frame ones, with some missing. The sample shows 300,000 to 350,000 clones, 90% of them seen only once. Source material: peripheral blood. These receptors all stem from a woman in her forties with COVID-19, enrolled during active disease.

This sequence joins TRBV7-2 and TRBJ2-3; 16 positions agree with TRBD2. Germline V gene data show CDR1 as SGHTA and CDR2 as FQGNSA. This CDR3 spans 19 amino acids. Germline trimming cut 6 bases from V and 5 bases from J; bases unmatched to any gene: 14. CDR3: CASSIKPGLAGGQRDTQYF. CDR3 coding DNA: TGTGCCAGCAGTATAAAGCCGGGACTAGCGGGGGGGCAAAGAGATACGCAGTATTTT. The variable domain in full, completed from reference TRBV7-2 and TRBJ2-3, reads GAGVSQSPSNKVTEKGKDVELRCDPISGHTALYWYRQSLGQGLEFLIYFQGNSAPDKSGLPSDRFSAERTGGSVSTLTIQRTQQEDSAVYLCASSIKPGLAGGQRDTQYFGPGTRLTVL.

The sample holds one count of this clone. The genes are TRBV6-5 and TRBJ2-1; a possible D gene is TRBD1 (6 bases). The V gene's germline CDR1 is MNHEY and CDR2 SVGAGI. This CDR3 region has 14 residues. The V gene lost 6 bases and the J gene lost 0 bases, with 9 bases spanning the gap. CDR3 protein: CASRTGDSYNEQFF. The CDR3 bases are TGTGCCAGCAGGACAGGAGACTCCTACAATGAGCAGTTCTTC.

The chain's CDR3 is CASSASGLGNQPQHF. CDR3 bases: TGTGCCAGCAGTGCCTCAGGGTTAGGAAATCAGCCCCAGCATTTT. This rearrangement joins TRBV2 to TRBJ1-5; tentatively, D is TRBD1 (5 bases). The CDR3 loop spans 15 amino acids. V was pared by 4 bases and J by 4 bases, with 14 bases between. The V gene's germline CDR1 is SNHLY and CDR2 FYNNEI.

This clone came up once. V and J are TRBV7-2 and TRBJ1-2, with no clear D. V gave up 6 bases and J gave up 8 bases, with 22 bases separating them. The CDR3 consists of 15 residues. Germline V CDR1 and CDR2: SGHTA, FQGNSA. The CDR3 region has the DNA TGTGCCAGCAGGTCGAGGCTTGGCGGGGATGGCGGCTACACCTTC. Amino acids: CASRSRLGGDGGYTF.

The genes are TRBV6-2 or TRBV6-3 and TRBJ1-5; no reliable D call. The V gene's germline CDR1 is MNHEY and CDR2 SVGEGT. The CDR3 covers 16 residues. Trimming removed 0 bases from V and 3 bases from J, with 12 bases in between. CDR3 loop: CASSYSRGWDNQPQHF. CDR3 coding DNA: TGTGCCAGCAGTTACTCGAGAGGGTGGGACAATCAGCCCCAGCATTTT.

The CDR3 coding sequence is TGCGCCAGCAGCATCCCGCGTACCCAAGAGACCCAGTACTTC. Amino acids: CASSIPRTQETQYF. This chain joins TRBV5-1 and TRBJ2-5; unclear D gene. The CDR3 runs to 14 residues. CDR1 is SGHRS, CDR2 YFSETQ, per germline. V lost 4 bases, J lost 1 base, and 11 bases lay in between.

This clone was recorded once. This chain uses TRBV25-1 with TRBJ1-1; 11 bases map to TRBD1. The CDR3 has 14 residues. V was pared by 8 bases and J by 7 bases, with 9 bases of the junction left unmatched. Germline CDR1 and CDR2: MGHDK and SYGVNS. In DNA form, the CDR3 reads TGTGCCAGCGCCGGGACAGGGGGTGCTAATGAAGCTTTCTTT. As protein: CASAGTGGANEAFF.

The chain joins TRBV28 to TRBJ1-6; D unresolved. This CDR3 is 15 amino acids long. Deletions cut 5 bases from V and 5 bases from J, with 13 bases between. Germline CDR1 reads MDHEN; CDR2 reads SYDVKM. The CDR3 region has the DNA TGTGCCAGCAGTCTTCCCCGGTTGAATAATTCACCCCTCCACTTT. Translating it yields CASSLPRLNNSPLHF.

The V and J genes are TRBV28 and TRBJ2-4, with TRBD1 as a possible D gene (5 bases). The CDR3 loop spans 13 amino acids. V lost 2 bases and J 7 bases, leaving 9 bases between the germline ends. Germline lookup yields CDR1 MDHEN and CDR2 SYDVKM. The CDR3 coding sequence is TGTGCCAGCAGTTTACTACAGGATAACATTCAGTACTTC. Translation gives CASSLLQDNIQYF.

On this clone: The sample has other DNA sequences that encode this CDR3 too. This sequence joins TRBV24-1 and TRBJ1-1, with TRBD1 matching 9 bases. CDR1 and CDR2 from the germline V gene are KGHDR and SFDVKD. This CDR3 spans 15 amino acids. The V segment lost 3 bases and the J segment 2 bases; nucleotides outside the gene matches: 3. CDR3 sequence (DNA): TGTGCCACCAGTGATCCGGGACAGGGTAACACTGAAGCTTTCTTT. This sequence encodes CATSDPGQGNTEAFF.

The J gene is TRBJ1-4, the V gene TRBV28; 8 bases agree with TRBD1. After removal of 5 bases from V and 7 bases from J, the junction contained 6 bases not matched to a gene. CDR1 and CDR2 (germline): MDHEN, SYDVKM. CDR3 length: 14 residues. DNA of the CDR3: TGTGCCAGCAGTCTAAAGACAGGGGTTGAAAAACTGTTTTTT. Translated, it gives CASSLKTGVEKLFF.

The V call is TRBV5-4, the J call TRBJ2-1; 13 nucleotides agree with TRBD2. J gave up 5 bases and V 4 bases, and 12 bases lay outside the gene matches. CDR1 SGHNT and CDR2 YYREEE come from the germline V gene (reference sequence). The CDR3 extends over 18 amino acids. The CDR3 spells CASSLLAGGTYINNEQFF. The DNA for the CDR3 is TGTGCCAGCAGCCTACTAGCGGGAGGGACCTACATTAACAATGAGCAGTTCTTC. Variable domain in full (rest from reference TRBV5-4 and TRBJ2-1): ETGVTQSPTHLIKTRGQQVTLRCSSQSGHNTVSWYQQALGQGPQFIFQYYREEENGRGNFPPRFSGLQFPNYSSELNVNALELDDSALYLCASSLLAGGTYINNEQFFGPGTRLTVL.

This chain uses TRBV7-2 with TRBJ1-1; TRBD1 agrees at 7 bases. Germline CDR1 is SGHTA and CDR2 is FQGNSA. V lost 8 bases to trimming and J lost 4 bases; unmatched junction nucleotides: 10. The CDR3 totals 14 residues. The CDR3 DNA sequence: TGTGCCAGCTTGAGAGACAGGGATTTCACTGAAGCTTTCTTT. This sequence encodes CASLRDRDFTEAFF.

The chain is built from TRBV5-6 and TRBJ1-6, with 7 positions matching TRBD1. V trimming: 5 bases; J trimming: 0 bases; junction bases outside the gene matches: 5. Germline CDR1 reads SGHDT; CDR2 reads YYEEEE. The CDR3 loop spans 16 amino acids. CDR3 in DNA: TGTGCCAGCAGGAAACAGGGGAGCTCCTATAATTCACCCCTCCACTTT. This translates into CASRKQGSSYNSPLHF.

Only one count was recorded for this clone. The genes are TRBV7-3 and TRBJ2-6; D is perhaps TRBD1 (6 bases). The germline V and J ends were trimmed by 5 bases and 0 bases, with 14 bases remaining between them. The CDR3 consists of 17 residues. Germline values: CDR1 SGHTA, CDR2 FQGTGA. The CDR3 protein is CASSRQAEYSGANVLTF. CDR3 coding DNA: TGTGCCAGCAGCCGACAGGCAGAGTACTCTGGGGCCAACGTCCTGACTTTC.

The rearrangement joins TRBV5-1 to TRBJ1-2; the D gene is possibly TRBD1 (5 bases). The CDR3 extends over 13 amino acids. The germline V gene has CDR1 SGHRS and CDR2 YFSETQ. Trimming stripped 5 bases from V and 4 bases from J, with 12 bases between. The chain's CDR3 is CASSSGGSYGYTF. The CDR3 DNA reads TGCGCCAGCAGTAGTGGGGGGAGCTATGGCTACACCTTC.

The chain is built from TRBV7-9 and TRBJ2-5, with TRBD1 matching over 10 bases. V was clipped by 5 bases and J by 2 bases; unmatched bases: 5. The CDR3 length is 15 residues. CDR1 and CDR2 (germline): SEHNR, FQNEAQ (reference sequence). CDR3 DNA: TGTGCCAGCAGCCCCTGGACAGGGGGGCAAGAGACCCAGTACTTC. This encodes CASSPWTGGQETQYF.

The V call is TRBV4-3, the J call TRBJ1-1, with a possible D match to TRBD1 (5 bases). Germline CDR1 and CDR2: LGHNA and YSLEER. The CDR3 length is 17 residues. V lost 0 bases to trimming and J lost 7 bases, with 21 bases between them. The CDR3 reads CASSQDLFREGTGEAFF. The CDR3 DNA sequence: TGCGCCAGCAGCCAAGACCTCTTCAGGGAGGGGACCGGTGAAGCTTTCTTT.